This is a list of T cell receptor beta chains from one sample in a study of blood T cells in healthy people across ages. MiXCR, run by TCRdb on the 5' RACE reads, gives a single entry per CDR3 protein. The data show roughly 1,500,000 distinct CDR3 sequences, approximately 38% seen once. The material sequenced was blood. All receptors come from a woman aged 18 to 35 in good health. Each CDR3 is given with its conserved first and last residue. A D gene is named only where the DNA matches it firmly.

d_call	j_call	v_call	cdr3_aa
-	TRBJ1-2	TRBV5-1	CASRSGTAQYYGYTF
TRBD1	TRBJ1-2	TRBV5-1	CASSLDTGGNYGYTF
TRBD1	TRBJ2-7	TRBV11-2	CASSFRDSFYEQYF
-	TRBJ1-1	TRBV12-3/TRBV12-4	CASTTPDPNTEAFF
-	TRBJ2-7	TRBV10-3	CAISDGQSYEQYF
TRBD1	TRBJ1-1	TRBV7-8	CASSWTGSSMNTEAFF
-	TRBJ1-2	TRBV20-1	CSALRQELNYGYTF
-	TRBJ2-7	TRBV15	CATSRAGLNEQYF
-	TRBJ2-5	TRBV6-2/TRBV6-3	CASSEGSRQYF
TRBD2	TRBJ2-5	TRBV7-6	CASSTLMGLAGQETQYF
-	TRBJ2-5	TRBV3-1	CASSRQTGSPTETLYF
-	TRBJ2-5	TRBV7-2	CASSLMTTLQETQYF
-	TRBJ2-7	TRBV20-1	CSARSAGSDYEQYF
-	-	TRBV6-5	CASSYSTASPAKNIQYF
-	TRBJ2-1	TRBV7-3	CASSLNAAGSDEQFF
-	TRBJ1-6	TRBV6-1	CASSEETPGSSYNSPLHF
-	TRBJ2-1	TRBV27	CASSLRGTEHRGNEQFF
-	TRBJ2-7	TRBV6-1	CASSDWPGDISYEQYF
-	TRBJ2-4	TRBV5-1	CASSRSPAKNIQYF
-	-	TRBV6-5	CASSYSRGAQGNIQYF
-	TRBJ1-2	TRBV29-1	CSVEVARVRGHTF
-	-	TRBV20-1	CSAKQISYNEQYF
-	TRBJ2-7	TRBV29-1	CSVSKGWGASSEQYF
-	TRBJ2-1	TRBV20-1	CSARSRVGTQFF
TRBD2	TRBJ2-4	TRBV6-5	CASSYSIAGGTGAKNIQYF
TRBD1	TRBJ1-2	TRBV19	CASSMRQGDGYTF
-	TRBJ2-7	TRBV24-1	CATLGAPTYEQYF
-	TRBJ1-2	TRBV5-1	CASSLEGTPNYGYTF
TRBD1	TRBJ1-1	TRBV5-6	CASSLRDSMNTEAFF
TRBD1	TRBJ2-1	TRBV9	CASSAAGTGVWNEQFF
TRBD2	TRBJ2-1	TRBV4-1	CASTKERLAGVNEQFF
TRBD2	-	TRBV6-5	CASSYSSNRLAGYEQYF
TRBD1	TRBJ2-2	TRBV12-3/TRBV12-4	CASSLRDREATGELFF
TRBD1	TRBJ1-1	TRBV20-1	CSASTGGTEAFF
-	TRBJ1-2	TRBV20-1	CSARDPVRGLDYGYTF
-	TRBJ1-4	TRBV7-9	CASSETEGEKLFF
-	TRBJ1-5	TRBV4-1	CASSSEPGARQPQHF
-	TRBJ1-2	TRBV2	CASSVHGQYGYTF
-	TRBJ2-2	TRBV3-1	CASSLTSNTGELFF
-	TRBJ1-2	TRBV12-3/TRBV12-4	CASSLVVEGGYTF
-	TRBJ1-2	TRBV5-1	CASSLPGDDYTF
TRBD2	-	TRBV20-1	CSALKGSGSEGEQYF
-	TRBJ2-1	TRBV6-1	CASMPQVGAYNEQFF
-	TRBJ1-2	TRBV30	CAGSVRGVDTF
TRBD2	TRBJ2-3	TRBV4-1	CASSAAGREGPRYTDTQYF
TRBD1	-	TRBV12-3/TRBV12-4	CASRPPGQGGEQYF
-	TRBJ2-7	TRBV3-1	CASSRSSGNEQYF
-	TRBJ1-1	TRBV10-3	CAIKETENTEAFF
-	TRBJ2-3	TRBV27	CASSLSPLIDTQYF
-	TRBJ2-5	TRBV7-8	CASSLDGGQETQYF
-	TRBJ1-1	TRBV10-3	CAISGGVPRTEAFF
-	TRBJ2-7	TRBV21-1	CASSKWAGAHEQYF
TRBD1	TRBJ2-1	TRBV11-2	CASSWGTGQVRQFF
-	TRBJ1-2	TRBV12-3/TRBV12-4	CASSKGGPNYGYTF
-	TRBJ2-5	TRBV4-2	CASSQAGTSRETQYF